These 25 T cell receptor beta chains came from one sample sequenced in a study of cytotoxic CD8 clonotypes in ibrutinib-treated CLL. Some clones are missing from TCRdb's copy, which holds only in-frame ones; the method was immunoSEQ multiplex PCR. The data hold tens of thousands of clones, with about two thirds observed a single time. The sample was PBMCs, taken after 12 months of ibrutinib treatment. Source of these receptors: a human donor with chronic lymphocytic leukemia.

In this sample, this clone turned up a few times. The CDR3 region is CASSPSSLSSYNSPLHF. In nucleotides, the CDR3 is TGTGCCAGCAGCCCGAGCAGCTTGAGCTCCTATAATTCACCCCTCCACTTT. The genes are TRBV7-7 and TRBJ1-6; D call uncertain. Looked up from germline, CDR1 is SSHAT and CDR2 is FNYEAQ (reference sequence). The CDR3 length is 17 residues. Trimming removed 5 bases at V and 0 bases at J, with 14 bases between.

This chain joins TRBV18 and TRBJ1-1, with 7 bases identical to TRBD1. The V gene's germline CDR1 is KGHSH and CDR2 LQKENI. The V gene end was trimmed by 6 bases and the J gene end by 2 bases; junction bases not matched to a gene: 3. The CDR3 runs to 13 residues. The CDR3 DNA reads TGTGCCAGCTCTCGGGACAGAAACACTGAAGCTTTCTTT. This gives the protein CASSRDRNTEAFF.

The sample holds a few counts of this clone. The rearrangement joins TRBV2 to TRBJ1-5, with a possible D match to TRBD1 (6 bases). Per germline, CDR1 SNHLY and CDR2 FYNNEI. The CDR3 is 13 amino acids. V lost 7 bases to trimming and J lost 4 bases, with 11 bases between them. Here the CDR3 DNA reads TGTGCCAGCACTAGGGACACGAATCAGCCCCAGCATTTT. It is translated as CASTRDTNQPQHF.

This clone was detected only a few times. The genes are TRBV29-1 and TRBJ2-7; D is uncertain. V was trimmed by 0 bases and J by 3 bases, leaving 9 bases between them. In germline, CDR1 is SQVTM, CDR2 ANQGSEA. CDR3 length: 13 residues. DNA for the CDR3: TGCAGCGTTGAAGACACAGTGCTCTACGAGCAGTACTTC. Translated: CSVEDTVLYEQYF.

DNA for the CDR3: TGTGCCAGCAGCTTCCCTAATCGGTACAATGAGCAGTTCTTC. This codes for CASSFPNRYNEQFF. The gene calls are TRBV11-2 and TRBJ2-1; no definite D call. The CDR3 sequence is 14 residues long. V gave up 3 bases and J gave up 4 bases, with 10 bases separating them. Germline-derived CDR1 and CDR2 are SGHAT and FQNNGV. The variable domain in full, with the rest retrieved from reference TRBV11-2 and TRBJ2-1, is EAGVAQSPRYKIIEKRQSVAFWCNPISGHATLYWYQQILGQGPKLLIQFQNNGVVDDSQLPKDRFSAERLKGVDSTLKIQPAKLEDSAVYLCASSFPNRYNEQFFGPGTRLTVL.

This clone was seen once. The CDR3 here is CASSPPGGTEAFF. CDR3 nucleotides: TGTGCCAGCAGCCCCCCCGGGGGCACTGAAGCTTTCTTT. This rearrangement joins TRBV7-3 to TRBJ1-1; D is possibly TRBD1 (5 bases). With 5 bases removed from V and 4 bases from J, the gap between germline ends came to 11 bases. Germline CDR1 SGHTA, CDR2 FQGTGA. The CDR3 has 13 amino acids.

The gene calls are TRBV12-2 and TRBJ2-7; the table's D gene call, TRBD2, was not cross checked with the DNA. TRBV12-2 has pseudogene status. The CDR3 covers 17 residues. The CDR3 reads CASRFSAGRIHPYEQYF. The CDR3 DNA is TGTGCAAGTCGCTTTAGCGCTGGGAGGATCCACCCCTACGAGCAGTACTTC.

The V call is TRBV9, the J call TRBJ1-2; no firm D call. This CDR3 region has 12 residues. CDR1 is SGDLS, CDR2 YYNGEE, per germline. V lost 3 bases to trimming and J lost 8 bases, with 11 bases between them. CDR3 nucleotides: TGTGCCAGCAGCGCCACCGTCGGGGGCTACACCTTC. Amino acid sequence: CASSATVGGYTF.

This chain links TRBV7-2 with TRBJ2-7; TRBD1 is a possible D gene (6 bases). Germline V CDR1 and CDR2: SGHTA, FQGNSA. Trimming cost V 0 bases and J 5 bases, with 8 bases left between them. The CDR3 extends over 13 amino acids. CDR3 coding DNA: TGTGCCAGCAGCTTAGCGGGGGCCGACGAGCAGTACTTC. As protein: CASSLAGADEQYF.

The CDR3 reads CASSSQDRVFDYGYTF. The CDR3 coding sequence is TGTGCCAGCAGTTCTCAAGACAGGGTCTTTGACTATGGCTACACCTTC. This rearrangement joins TRBV28 to TRBJ1-2, with 7 bases aligning to TRBD1. The length of the CDR3 is 16 residues. V shed 4 bases, J shed 3 bases, and the junction held 11 bases outside the gene matches. Germline V CDR1 and CDR2: MDHEN, SYDVKM.

The DNA of the CDR3 is TGTGCCATCAGTGCAGGACTAGCGGGGGGCAAAAGGTTTGAGCAGTTCTTC. This encodes CAISAGLAGGKRFEQFF. The chain has TRBV10-3 and TRBJ2-1; 14 nucleotides line up with TRBD2. The CDR3 runs 17 residues. Trimming took 4 bases from V and 9 from J; bases not matched to a gene: 11. The germline V gene has CDR1 ENHRY and CDR2 SYGVKD.

For the CDR3, the DNA is TGTGCCAGCAGTTTAGAAGCGGGGGGTACCGGGGAGCTGTTTTTT. Its translation: CASSLEAGGTGELFF. The V and J genes are TRBV28 and TRBJ2-2; 9 nucleotides line up with TRBD2. Germline V gives CDR1 MDHEN, CDR2 SYDVKM. V was pared by 2 bases and J by 5 bases, with 3 bases of the junction left unmatched. The CDR3 covers 15 residues.

The chain recombines TRBV2 with TRBJ2-1; possibly TRBD2 for D (5 bases). Trimming pared 1 base from V and 3 bases from J, leaving 13 bases between. The CDR3 runs to 16 residues. Germline-derived CDR1 and CDR2 are SNHLY and FYNNEI. The CDR3 spells CASSEGGRRVYNEQFF. CDR3 coding DNA: TGTGCCAGCAGTGAAGGAGGACGGCGGGTCTACAATGAGCAGTTCTTC.

V gene TRBV27 combines with J gene TRBJ2-2; D remains ambiguous. Germline V gives CDR1 MNHEY, CDR2 SMNVEV (reference sequence). The CDR3 runs 16 residues. V was cut by 10 bases and J by 0 bases, with 18 bases left in between. CDR3 region: CATRPQGRTNTGELFF. In DNA form, the CDR3 reads TGTGCCACACGGCCCCAAGGGCGGACGAACACCGGGGAGCTGTTTTTT.

This clone came up a few times. The chain joins TRBV4-2 to TRBJ1-1, with 7 bases that match TRBD1. Unmatched junction bases numbered 3, after V lost 1 base and J lost 4 bases. The CDR3 spans 14 residues. Per the germline V gene, CDR1 is LGHNA and CDR2 is YNFKEQ. In nucleotides, the CDR3 is TGTGCCAGCAGCCAAGTGGAGGGGGCCACTGAAGCTTTCTTT. Translated, it gives CASSQVEGATEAFF.

The chain carries TRBV4-1 and TRBJ1-1, with TRBD1 as a possible D gene (6 bases). Germline assignment: CDR1 MGHRA and CDR2 YSYEKL. V shed 4 bases and J shed 4 bases, with 19 bases lying between them. This CDR3 contains 16 residues. The DNA for the CDR3 is TGCGCCAGCAGCCTGAAAGGGGGACCGACCGGCACTGAAGCTTTCTTT. This sequence encodes CASSLKGGPTGTEAFF.

CDR3 sequence (DNA): TGTGCCAGCAGCTTAGGAGCCGGGAAAATCATGAACACTGAAGCTTTCTTT. Translated: CASSLGAGKIMNTEAFF. This chain links TRBV13 with TRBJ1-1; unclear D gene. V shed 0 bases and J shed 0 bases, with 14 bases lying between them. Germline V gene sequence: CDR1 PRHDT, CDR2 FYEKMQ (reference sequence). The length of the CDR3 is 17 residues.

The CDR3 spells CASSLQFYEQYF. Written as DNA, the CDR3 is TGTGCCAGCAGCCTGCAATTTTACGAGCAGTACTTC. The chain uses TRBV5-6 and TRBJ2-7; D call uncertain. The CDR3 extends over 12 amino acids. Trimming stripped 4 bases from V and 4 bases from J, with 9 bases between. CDR1 is SGHDT, CDR2 YYEEEE, per germline. Full variable domain (remainder filled in from reference TRBV5-6 and TRBJ2-7): DAGVTQSPTHLIKTRGQQVTLRCSPKSGHDTVSWYQQALGQGPQFIFQYYEEEERQRGNFPDRFSGHQFPNYSSELNVNALLLGDSALYLCASSLQFYEQYFGPGTRLTVT.

This clone appeared a few times. This chain uses TRBV4-3 with TRBJ1-3, with TRBD1 as a possible D gene (6 bases). Germline V lookup: CDR1 LGHNA, CDR2 YSLEER. The CDR3 consists of 14 residues. V was pared by 2 bases and J by 3 bases, with 8 bases between. The CDR3 loop reads CASSQTTGGNTIYF. The DNA for the CDR3 is TGCGCCAGCAGCCAAACGACAGGTGGAAACACCATATATTTT.

As regards this clone: The junction and the germline gene differ at one end; a read error may be behind it. This rearrangement joins TRBV14 to TRBJ2-7; tentatively, D is TRBD1 (5 bases). CDR3 length: 13 amino acids. From germline, CDR1 is SGHDN and CDR2 FVKESK. CDR3 sequence reads: CASSQDFIPRVSF. CDR3 sequence (DNA): TGTGCCAGCAGCCAAGATTTTATTCCCAGGGTCTCTTTC.

The gene calls are TRBV9 and TRBJ2-6; a weak D match, TRBD1 (5 bases). Germline CDR1 is SGDLS and CDR2 is YYNGEE. Trimming cost V 3 bases and J 0 bases, with 10 bases left between them. CDR3 length equals 16 residues. CDR3 in amino acids: CASSAPGISGANVLTF. CDR3 coding DNA: TGTGCCAGCAGCGCCCCAGGGATCTCTGGGGCCAACGTCCTGACTTTC.

V and J are TRBV28 and TRBJ1-4, with D maybe TRBD1 (5 bases). Trimming stripped 4 bases from V and 0 bases from J, with 18 bases between. The CDR3 totals 18 residues. Germline CDR1 is MDHEN and CDR2 is SYDVKM. The CDR3 sequence is CASSYAGVQGATNEKLFF. CDR3 DNA: TGTGCCAGCAGTTATGCGGGGGTTCAGGGCGCAACTAATGAAAAACTGTTTTTT.

The chain recombines TRBV11-2 with TRBJ2-7, with 13 bases that match TRBD2. Per the germline V gene, CDR1 is SGHAT and CDR2 is FQNNGV. This CDR3 region has 15 residues. With V trimmed by 0 bases and J by 7 bases, 3 bases remained unmatched. The CDR3 sequence: CASSLELAGGLEQYF. The CDR3 nucleotides are TGTGCCAGCAGCTTAGAACTAGCGGGGGGGCTAGAGCAGTACTTC.

V usage is TRBV7-9 and J usage is TRBJ2-3, with D maybe TRBD2 (6 bases). Trimming removed 6 bases from V and 4 bases from J, with 17 bases in between. This CDR3 region has 15 residues. Germline CDR1 is SEHNR and CDR2 is FQNEAQ (reference sequence). The CDR3 DNA is TGTGCCAGCAGTGGGGGGTCGGGGGAACCAGATACGCAGTATTTT. Translating it yields CASSGGSGEPDTQYF.

The gene calls are TRBV15 and TRBJ2-5; TRBD1 might be the D (5 bases). The V end lost 0 bases, the J end lost 9 bases, and 8 bases lay between the germline ends. This CDR3 is built from 12 residues. Germline V lookup: CDR1 LNHNV, CDR2 YYDKDF (reference sequence). CDR3 sequence: CATSRDWGAQYF. In DNA form, the CDR3 reads TGTGCCACCAGCAGAGATTGGGGCGCCCAGTACTTC.